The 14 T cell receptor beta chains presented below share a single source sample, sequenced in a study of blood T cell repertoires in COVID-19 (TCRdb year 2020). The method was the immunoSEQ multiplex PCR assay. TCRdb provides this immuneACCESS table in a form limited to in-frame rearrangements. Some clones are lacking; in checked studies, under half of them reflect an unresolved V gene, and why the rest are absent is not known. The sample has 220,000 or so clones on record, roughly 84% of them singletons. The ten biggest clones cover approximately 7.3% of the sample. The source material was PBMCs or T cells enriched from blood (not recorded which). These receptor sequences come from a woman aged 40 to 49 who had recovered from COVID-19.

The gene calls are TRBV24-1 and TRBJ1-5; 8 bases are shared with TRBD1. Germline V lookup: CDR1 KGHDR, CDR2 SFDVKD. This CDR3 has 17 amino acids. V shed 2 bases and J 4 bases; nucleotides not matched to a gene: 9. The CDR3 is CATSDSRTGPLNQPQHF. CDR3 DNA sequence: TGTGCCACCAGTGATTCACGGACAGGGCCCTTAAATCAGCCCCAGCATTTT.

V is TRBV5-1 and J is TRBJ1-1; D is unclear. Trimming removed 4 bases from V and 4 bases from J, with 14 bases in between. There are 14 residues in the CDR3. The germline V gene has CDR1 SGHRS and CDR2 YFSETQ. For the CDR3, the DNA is TGCGCCAGCAGCCCGGCGGGGTATGCCACTGAAGCTTTCTTT. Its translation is CASSPAGYATEAFF.

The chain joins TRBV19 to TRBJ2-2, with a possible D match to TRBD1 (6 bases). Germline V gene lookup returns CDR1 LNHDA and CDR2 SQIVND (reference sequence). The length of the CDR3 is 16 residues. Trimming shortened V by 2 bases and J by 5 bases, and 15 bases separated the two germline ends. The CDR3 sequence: CASSIRGSLRTGELFF. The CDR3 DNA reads TGTGCCAGTAGTATAAGGGGGAGTCTCAGGACCGGGGAGCTGTTTTTT. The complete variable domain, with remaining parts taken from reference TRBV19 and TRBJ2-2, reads DGGITQSPKYLFRKEGQNVTLSCEQNLNHDAMYWYRQDPGQGLRLIYYSQIVNDFQKGDIAEGYSVSREKKESFPLTVTSAQKNPTAFYLCASSIRGSLRTGELFFGEGSRLTVL.

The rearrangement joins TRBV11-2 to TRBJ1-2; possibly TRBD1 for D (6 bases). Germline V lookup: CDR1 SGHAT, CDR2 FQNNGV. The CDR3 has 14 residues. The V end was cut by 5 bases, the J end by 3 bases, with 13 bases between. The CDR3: CASSPHYRDYGYTF. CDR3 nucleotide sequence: TGTGCCAGCAGCCCACACTACAGGGACTATGGCTACACCTTC.

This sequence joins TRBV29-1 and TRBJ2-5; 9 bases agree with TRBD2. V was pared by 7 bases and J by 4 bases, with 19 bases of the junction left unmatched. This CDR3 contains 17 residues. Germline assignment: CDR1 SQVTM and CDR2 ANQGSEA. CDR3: CSGIPGTSKLVAETQYF. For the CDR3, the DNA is TGCAGCGGAATACCGGGGACTAGCAAATTAGTGGCAGAGACCCAGTACTTC.

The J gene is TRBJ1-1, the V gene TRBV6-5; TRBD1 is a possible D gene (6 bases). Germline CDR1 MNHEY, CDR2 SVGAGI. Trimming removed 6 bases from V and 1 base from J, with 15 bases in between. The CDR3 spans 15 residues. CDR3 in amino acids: CASRLTGNTNTEAFF. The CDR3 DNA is TGTGCCAGCAGACTCACAGGGAACACGAACACTGAAGCTTTCTTT.

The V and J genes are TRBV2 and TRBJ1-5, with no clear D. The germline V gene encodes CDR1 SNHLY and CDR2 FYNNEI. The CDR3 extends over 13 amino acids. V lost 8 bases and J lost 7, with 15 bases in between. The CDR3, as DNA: TGTGCCAGCCTGGAGACTGGTGTGCAGCCCCAGCATTTT. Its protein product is CASLETGVQPQHF. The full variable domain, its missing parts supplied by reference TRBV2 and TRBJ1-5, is EPEVTQTPSHQVTQMGQEVILRCVPISNHLYFYWYRQILGQKVEFLVSFYNNEISEKSEIFDDQFSVERPDGSNFTLKIRSTKLEDSAMYFCASLETGVQPQHFGDGTRLSIL.

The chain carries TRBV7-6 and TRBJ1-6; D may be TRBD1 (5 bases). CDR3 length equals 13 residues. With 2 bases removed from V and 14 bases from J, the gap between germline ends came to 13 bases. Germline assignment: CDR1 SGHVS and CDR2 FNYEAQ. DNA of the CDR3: TGTGCCAGCAGCTTAAAGCCTGACAGTACCCTCCACTTT. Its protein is CASSLKPDSTLHF.

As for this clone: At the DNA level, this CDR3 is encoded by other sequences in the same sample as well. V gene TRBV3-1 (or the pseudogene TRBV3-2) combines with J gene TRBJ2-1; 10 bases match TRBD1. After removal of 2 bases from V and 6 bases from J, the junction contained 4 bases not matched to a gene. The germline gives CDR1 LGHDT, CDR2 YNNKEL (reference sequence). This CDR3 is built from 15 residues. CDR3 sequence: CASSQPGQGRNEQFF. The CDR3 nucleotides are TGTGCCAGCAGCCAACCGGGACAGGGGCGCAATGAGCAGTTCTTC.

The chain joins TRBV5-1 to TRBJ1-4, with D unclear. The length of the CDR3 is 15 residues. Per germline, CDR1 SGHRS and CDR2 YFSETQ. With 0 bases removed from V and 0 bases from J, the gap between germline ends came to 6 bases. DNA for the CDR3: TGCGCCAGCAGCTTGGATAGTGCAACTAATGAAAAACTGTTTTTT. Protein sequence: CASSLDSATNEKLFF.

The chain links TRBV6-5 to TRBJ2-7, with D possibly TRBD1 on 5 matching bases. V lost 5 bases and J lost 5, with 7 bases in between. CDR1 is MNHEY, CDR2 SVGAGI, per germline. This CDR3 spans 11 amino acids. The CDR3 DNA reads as TGTGCCAGCAGTCAGGGAAACGAGCAGTACTTC. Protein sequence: CASSQGNEQYF.

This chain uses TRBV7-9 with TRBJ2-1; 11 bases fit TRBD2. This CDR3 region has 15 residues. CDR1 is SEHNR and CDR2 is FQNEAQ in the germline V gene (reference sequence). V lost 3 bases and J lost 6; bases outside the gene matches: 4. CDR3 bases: TGTGCCAGCAGCTTTAGACTAGCGGGGACCAATGAGCAGTTCTTC. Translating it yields CASSFRLAGTNEQFF.

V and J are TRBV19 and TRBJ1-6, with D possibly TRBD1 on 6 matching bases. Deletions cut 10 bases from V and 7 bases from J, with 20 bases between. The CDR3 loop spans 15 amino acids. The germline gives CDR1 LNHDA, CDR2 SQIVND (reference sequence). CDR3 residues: CATRSYTGSNSPLHF. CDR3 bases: TGTGCCACCCGATCCTATACAGGGTCCAATTCACCCCTCCACTTT. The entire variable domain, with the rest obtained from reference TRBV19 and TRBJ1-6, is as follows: DGGITQSPKYLFRKEGQNVTLSCEQNLNHDAMYWYRQDPGQGLRLIYYSQIVNDFQKGDIAEGYSVSREKKESFPLTVTSAQKNPTAFYLCATRSYTGSNSPLHFGNGTRLTVT.

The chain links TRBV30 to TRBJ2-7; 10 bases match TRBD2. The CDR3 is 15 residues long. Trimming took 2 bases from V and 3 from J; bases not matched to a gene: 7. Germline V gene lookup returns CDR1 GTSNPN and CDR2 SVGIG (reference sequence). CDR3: CAWSSSGRGIYEQYV. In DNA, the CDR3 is TGTGCCTGGAGTTCTAGCGGGAGAGGGATCTACGAGCAGTACGTC.